This TCR beta chain stems from a study of T cell responses to AZD1222 COVID-19 vaccine. The data were produced by immunoSEQ multiplex PCR, yet TCRdb's version contains in-frame clones alone and is incomplete. Of about 160,000 clones in the sample, around 90% were seen once. Study-wide results and limits: White British donors predominated, females outnumbered males, and clonal diversity was possibly underestimated. Repertoire sampling occurred only after the peak T cell response.

The CDR3 is 13 amino acids. V lost 4 bases to trimming and J lost 8 bases, with 12 bases between them. This clone came up a few times. Antigen specificity is unknown. The sequence came from an adult who received the AZD1222 COVID-19 vaccine. V is TRBV12-3 or TRBV12-4 and J is TRBJ1-5; D is uncertain. The source was peripheral blood, collected 28 days after the second AZD1222 dose. The CDR3, as DNA: TGTGCCAGCAGTTCAAGGGCCGGGGAGCCCCAGCATTTT. Translation: CASSSRAGEPQHF.